This T cell receptor (beta chain) was retrieved from a study of shared clonotypes between healthy human individuals. Each cell subset's genomic DNA was divided evenly among several immunoSEQ plates. Produced via immunoSEQ multiplex PCR; TCRdb's table is partial and in-frame only. This sample yields around 2.5 million clones, of which more than 85% are seen a single time; 0.36% belongs to the top ten. Germline CDR1 and CDR2: MNHEY and SMNVEV (reference sequence). The J segment lost 0 bases and the V segment lost 1 base, leaving 6 bases of the junction unmatched. The CDR3 sequence is 17 residues long. Partitioning of CD4+ cells yielded a CD45RA+ naive subset and a CD45RA-negative memory subset.

The chain has TRBV27 and TRBJ2-1; 7 nucleotides match TRBD1. The clonotype was recovered from a man between 18 and 35 years old in good health. Some clones in this sample may be carry-over from other donors' samples. The material sequenced was naive CD4+ T cells from PBMCs. Sample subset: CD45RA+ positively selected. The DNA for the CDR3 is TGTGCCAGCAGTTTATATATGGGACAGAGCTCCTACAATGAGCAGTTCTTC. Translated: CASSLYMGQSSYNEQFF.